Presented here are 22 T cell receptor beta chains from one specimen sequenced in a study of cytomegalovirus exposure and HLA in healthy donors. The PCR was carried out with 60 Vbeta primers and 13 Jbeta primers. The protocol was immunoSEQ multiplex PCR, while the TCRdb copy is restricted to in-frame clones and leaves out a portion. The sample consists of over 110,000 clones, under 80% of them appearing once. Specimen: PBMCs. Receptors were obtained from a woman in her 50s in good health and CMV-seropositive.

This chain joins TRBV5-4 and TRBJ1-2; D unclear. Germline V lookup: CDR1 SGHNT, CDR2 YYREEE (reference sequence). V dropped 6 bases and J dropped 2 bases, with 8 bases sitting between them. The CDR3 sequence is 12 residues long. CDR3 region: CASIGVNYGYTF. CDR3 bases: TGTGCCAGCATCGGGGTAAACTATGGCTACACCTTC.

Remarks on this clone: Other DNA sequences in the same sample also yield this CDR3. The genes are TRBV5-6 and TRBJ2-7; TRBD1 aligns across 7 bases. V gave up 4 bases and J gave up 9 bases; unmatched junction bases: 7. This CDR3 has 12 residues. CDR1 is SGHDT and CDR2 is YYEEEE in the germline V gene. CDR3 protein: CASSLVAGGQYF. In DNA form, the CDR3 reads TGTGCCAGCAGCCTGGTCGCAGGGGGGCAGTACTTC.

The V and J genes are TRBV7-9 and TRBJ1-1; 11 bases align to TRBD1. The V and J ends lost 8 bases and 11 bases, in that order; junction bases with no gene match: 10. The CDR3 has 13 amino acids. Per germline, CDR1 SEHNR and CDR2 FQNEAQ (reference sequence). This CDR3 is CASGLDRGLYAFF. CDR3 bases: TGTGCCAGCGGGTTGGACAGGGGGCTGTATGCTTTCTTT.

This clone appeared a few times. The chain employs TRBV5-5 and TRBJ1-5; D is possibly TRBD1 (5 bases). The CDR3 spans 15 residues. CDR1 is SGHKS, CDR2 YYEKEE, per germline (reference sequence). Trimming took 1 base from V and 2 from J, leaving 10 bases between them. DNA of the CDR3: TGTGCCAGCAGCTTGACAGGTAGTGGCAATCAGCCCCAGCATTTT. This encodes CASSLTGSGNQPQHF.

The chain uses TRBV7-3 and TRBJ2-2, with D perhaps TRBD1 (5 bases). The CDR3 length is 15 residues. Trimming cost V 1 base and J 4 bases, with 10 bases left between them. Germline loops: CDR1 SGHTA, CDR2 FQGTGA. This CDR3 is CASSLNPGATGELFF. CDR3 nucleotides: TGTGCCAGCAGCTTAAATCCTGGGGCCACCGGGGAGCTGTTTTTT.

This clone has only one observation. Its ends do not fully match the called genes, so a read error is possible. In the same sample, other DNA sequences code for this CDR3. The rearrangement uses TRBV18 and TRBJ2-5, with 10 bases aligning to TRBD2. Germline CDR1 KGHSH, CDR2 LQKENI. CDR3 length equals 16 residues. The CDR3 loop is CASSPPGASGGSPQYF. CDR3 bases: TGTGCCAGCTCGCCACCGGGAGCTAGCGGGGGAAGTCCCCAGTACTTC.

This chain uses TRBV7-3 with TRBJ2-3, with TRBD1 matching 8 bases. The CDR3 is 14 amino acids. Germline V gene sequence: CDR1 SGHTA, CDR2 FQGTGA. Germline trimming cut 11 bases from V and 2 bases from J; bases unmatched to any gene: 9. This CDR3 reads CASGQGADTDTQYF. The CDR3 region has the DNA TGTGCCTCGGGGCAGGGGGCCGACACAGATACGCAGTATTTT. Full variable domain (outside the CDR3, taken from reference TRBV7-3 and TRBJ2-3): GAGVSQTPSNKVTEKGKYVELRCDPISGHTALYWYRQSLGQGPEFLIYFQGTGAADDSGLPNDRFFAVRPEGSVSTLKIQRTERGDSAVYLCASGQGADTDTQYFGPGTRLTVL.

CDR3 amino acids: CASSESSYNEQFF. CDR3 DNA: TGCGCCAGCAGTGAGTCGAGCTACAATGAGCAGTTCTTC. The V and J genes are TRBV10-2 and TRBJ2-1; no clear D. V shed 0 bases and J shed 3 bases, with 3 bases lying between them. This CDR3 has 13 residues. CDR1 is WSHSY, CDR2 SAAADI, per germline.

This rearrangement joins TRBV29-1 to TRBJ2-1, with 7 bases that match TRBD2. Germline CDR1 is SQVTM and CDR2 is ANQGSEA. The CDR3 consists of 14 residues. The trim removed 3 bases at V and 4 bases at J, leaving 6 bases unmatched. The CDR3 DNA sequence: TGCAGCGTTGAGCCCCTGGGGGGGTACAATGAGCAGTTCTTC. Translating it yields CSVEPLGGYNEQFF.

The V and J genes are TRBV6-6 and TRBJ1-2; the match to TRBD1 covers 8 bases. The J segment lost 3 bases and the V segment lost 4 bases, leaving 4 bases of the junction unmatched. The length of the CDR3 is 14 residues. The germline gives CDR1 MNHNY, CDR2 SVGAGI (reference sequence). The CDR3 reads CASSWQGAHYGYTF. DNA of the CDR3: TGTGCCAGCAGTTGGCAGGGGGCGCACTATGGCTACACCTTC.

The chain joins TRBV5-4 to TRBJ2-7; 7 bases map to TRBD1. Germline assignment: CDR1 SGHNT and CDR2 YYREEE (reference sequence). The V gene end was trimmed by 2 bases and the J gene end by 6 bases; junction bases not matched to a gene: 11. The CDR3 totals 15 residues. The CDR3 protein is CASSLPGTVRGEQYF. CDR3 bases: TGTGCCAGCAGCTTACCCGGGACAGTGAGGGGCGAGCAGTACTTC.

The chain combines TRBV28 with TRBJ2-3; 10 nucleotides match TRBD2. This CDR3 comprises 17 residues. After removal of 4 bases from V and 3 bases from J, the junction contained 10 bases not matched to a gene. In germline, CDR1 is MDHEN, CDR2 SYDVKM. The CDR3 bases are TGTGCCAGCAGTTCGAGCGGGGGGGCCTTTGATACAGATACGCAGTATTTT. Its protein product is CASSSSGGAFDTDTQYF.

This sequence joins TRBV28 and TRBJ1-6; D perhaps matches TRBD1 (5 bases). Trimming cost V 7 bases and J 7 bases, with 26 bases left between them. The CDR3 contains 18 residues. Germline V lookup: CDR1 MDHEN, CDR2 SYDVKM. CDR3 region: CASTPRVKTREGNSPLHF. Here the CDR3 DNA reads TGTGCCAGCACCCCTCGGGTGAAAACTCGGGAGGGGAATTCACCCCTCCACTTT.

The V and J genes are TRBV11-2 and TRBJ1-3; possible D gene TRBD1, 5 bases. The CDR3 runs to 16 residues. Germline CDR1 and CDR2: SGHAT and FQNNGV. Trimming took 8 bases from V and 0 from J, leaving 17 bases between them. CDR3 coding DNA: TGTGCCAGCTCCGGGGGAGGCCTCCACTCTGGAAACACCATATATTTT. It specifies CASSGGGLHSGNTIYF.

The chain employs TRBV30 and TRBJ2-5, with a tentative D call TRBD2 (5 bases). The DNA end is more similar to TRBJ2-7, so the J call may be wrong. The CDR3 spans 12 residues. The V gene's germline CDR1 is GTSNPN and CDR2 SVGIG (reference sequence). The chain's CDR3 is CAWSSGGYEQYF. CDR3 DNA sequence: TGTGCCTGGAGCTCAGGAGGCTACGAGCAGTACTTC.

The J gene is TRBJ2-3, the V gene TRBV9; a possible D gene is TRBD2 (6 bases). V was cut by 4 bases and J by 4 bases, with 13 bases left in between. Germline CDR1 reads SGDLS; CDR2 reads YYNGEE. This CDR3 region has 14 residues. In nucleotides, the CDR3 is TGTGCCAGCAGCCCCCGCGGGGTGCCAGATACGCAGTATTTT. It yields the protein CASSPRGVPDTQYF.

In its sample, this clone was seen a few times. The chain joins TRBV27 to TRBJ1-2; the match to TRBD1 covers 10 bases. The V segment lost 3 bases and the J segment 8 bases; nucleotides outside the gene matches: 6. The germline V gene has CDR1 MNHEY and CDR2 SMNVEV (reference sequence). There are 14 residues in the CDR3. The CDR3 sequence: CASSLGTGVGGYTF. The CDR3 nucleotides read TGTGCCAGCAGTTTGGGGACAGGGGTAGGCGGCTACACCTTC.

The chain links TRBV4-2 to TRBJ2-2; maybe TRBD2 (6 bases). Trimming took off 4 bases at V and 6 bases at J, with 15 bases between the two ends. Germline V gene sequence: CDR1 LGHNA, CDR2 YNFKEQ. This CDR3 region has 15 residues. Here the CDR3 DNA reads TGTGCCAGCAGCCGGAGTACGGGGGAGGCCGGGGAGCTGTTTTTT. Its translation: CASSRSTGEAGELFF.

The CDR3 DNA follows: TGTGCCAGCAGCGAGACTAGCGGGGGGCCCTCCTACGAGCAGTACTTC. Its protein is CASSETSGGPSYEQYF. This chain connects TRBV9 to TRBJ2-7; 13 bases are a match to TRBD2. This CDR3 comprises 16 residues. Trimming cost V 3 bases and J 0 bases; bases outside gene matches: 3. The germline V gene has CDR1 SGDLS and CDR2 YYNGEE.

As regards this clone: An end of the junction differs from the germline gene, which may be a read error. The chain is built from TRBV6-1 and TRBJ1-4; possible D gene TRBD1, 5 bases. The germline V gene encodes CDR1 MNHNS and CDR2 SASEGT. The CDR3 is 14 residues long. The CDR3 nucleotides are TGTGCCAGCAGTCCAGGGTCGGGTAATGAAAAACTGTCTTTT. Protein sequence: CASSPGSGNEKLSF.

The chain combines TRBV5-1 with TRBJ2-7; D possibly corresponds to TRBD1 (6 bases). V shed 1 base and J shed 9 bases, with 17 bases lying between them. Per the germline V gene, CDR1 is SGHRS and CDR2 is YFSETQ. This CDR3 has 14 amino acids. CDR3 in DNA: TGCGCCAGCAGCTTGCCAGGGGAAAGTTCTGGGCAGTACTTC. Its protein is CASSLPGESSGQYF.

The chain is built from TRBV25-1 and TRBJ2-1; possible D gene TRBD2, 5 bases. Germline values: CDR1 MGHDK, CDR2 SYGVNS. V gave up 4 bases and J gave up 3 bases, with 10 bases separating them. CDR3 length: 14 amino acids. CDR3 amino acids: CASSGTGIYNEQFF. The CDR3 nucleotides are TGTGCCAGCAGTGGGACGGGGATCTACAATGAGCAGTTCTTC.